Sequencing of this T cell receptor (beta chain) was carried out in a study of T cell repertoires in cytomegalovirus infection. Overall study: Selected CMV epitopes included recently identified HLA-C-restricted ones as well as well-studied HLA-B-restricted ones. From public TCR beta signatures came an indication of both CMV infection and matching HLA type.

As for this clonotype: Its antigen remains unidentified. Being one base from a much bigger clone, this may be a read error.

This CDR3 region has 14 residues. Trimming cost V 7 bases and J 5 bases, with 17 bases left between them. Points from the study as a whole: Predominance within the ex vivo response was attributable to HLA-C-restricted CMV-specific TCR beta clonotypes. CMV carriers with the relevant HLA were identified by cumulative public TCR beta family frequency.

MiXCR was run by TCRdb on the reads, yielding one entry per CDR3 protein. In the table there are more than 55,000 distinct CDR3 sequences, 20% of which are singletons. The source of this sequence is a human donor in good health (CMV status not recorded). Some clones in this sample may be carry-over from other donors' samples. The sequenced sample was CD8+ T cells from cultured PBMCs, obtained from culture after CMV antigen stimulation. The rearrangement links TRBV12-3 or TRBV12-4 to TRBJ2-5; possible D gene TRBD2, 6 bases. CDR3 protein: CASKKRRGRETQYF. The CDR3 bases are TGTGCCAGCAAGAAGCGGAGGGGTCGGGAGACCCAGTACTTC.